One T cell receptor (beta chain) is described in this entry. Its antigen is not identified. This specimen belongs to a study of cytomegalovirus exposure and HLA in healthy donors. Study-wide results and limits: Earlier analysis looked at TCR beta V segments, and most were productive about 87% or about 30% of the time.

The PCR used 60 Vbeta and 13 Jbeta primers. This table comes from immunoSEQ multiplex PCR, and its TCRdb copy is limited to in-frame clones, with some not included. The sample lists some 140,000 clones, about 80% occurring once. This clonotype originated in a man in his fifties or sixties in good health and CMV-seronegative. Material for sequencing was PBMCs.

This CDR3 is CASSITGGNQPQHF. CDR3 sequence (DNA): TGTGCCAGCAGTATAACAGGGGGGAATCAGCCCCAGCATTTT. The chain employs TRBV2 and TRBJ1-5; 8 positions agree with TRBD1. The CDR3 covers 14 residues. Per the germline V gene, CDR1 is SNHLY and CDR2 is FYNNEI. Trimming cost V 5 bases and J 4 bases; bases outside gene matches: 4.